These T cell receptor beta chains were read from a single sample in a study of OX40 agonist ivuxolimab in advanced cancers. Data came from immunoSEQ multiplex PCR; TCRdb stores just in-frame clones and leaves some out. The table shows approximately 47,000 clones, with about 87% occurring only once. The specimen was CD4+ or CD8+ T cells sorted from blood, collected in a trial of the OX40 agonist ivuxolimab. Receptors were obtained from an adult with an advanced solid tumor such as melanoma, head and neck, liver or kidney cancer. Both conserved end residues are part of each CDR3. The D gene is left open where the match is weak. Some rows have no size entry. The others give once, few or many, or a class for an expanded clone.

v_call	j_call	d_call	clone_size	cdr3_nt	cdr3_aa
TRBV7-6	TRBJ1-3	-	-	TGTGCCAGCAGCTTAGGGGACGGGATGGGAAACACCATATATTTT	CASSLGDGMGNTIYF
TRBV6-1	TRBJ1-5	-	-	TGTGCCAGCAGCCTCCTCGACAGGAACAATCAGCCCCAGCATTTT	CASSLLDRNNQPQHF
TRBV30	TRBJ2-3	-	-	TGTGCCTGGAGTATCAGGACAGATACGCAGTATTTT	CAWSIRTDTQYF
TRBV7-9	TRBJ2-3	TRBD2	once	TGTGCCAGCAGAGATCCTAGCGGGGTTTCCACAGATACGCAGTATTTT	CASRDPSGVSTDTQYF
TRBV9	TRBJ2-7	TRBD2	-	TGTGCCAGCAGCGTAGGGACTAGCGGGGGAGGGGCGCTTCGGGAGCAGTACTTC	CASSVGTSGGGALREQYF
TRBV5-6	TRBJ2-3	-	-	TGTGCCAGCAGCTCCCACGGCACAGATACGCAGTATTTT	CASSSHGTDTQYF
TRBV6-6	TRBJ2-7	-	-	TGTGCCAGCAGTTACCCGAACTACGAGCAGTACTTC	CASSYPNYEQYF
TRBV27	TRBJ2-5	TRBD1	-	TGTGCCAGCAGTTTAATATATGGCGGACAGGCGAAAGAAGAGACCCAGTACTTC	CASSLIYGGQAKEETQYF
TRBV6-5	TRBJ1-1	-	-	TGTGCCAGCAGTTACTCGATATCGGGGAACACTGAAGCTTTCTTT	CASSYSISGNTEAFF
TRBV27	TRBJ1-2	TRBD1	once	TGTGCCAGCAGTTACGATCCCGGGACAGGGAACTATGGCTACACCTTC	CASSYDPGTGNYGYTF